These 31 T cell receptor beta chains originate from one sample sequenced in a study of T cells after yellow fever vaccination. TCRdb re-analysed the 5' RACE reads in MiXCR, keeping a single row per CDR3 protein. The sample has some 350,000 distinct CDR3 sequences, 8.5% to 9% seen once. Sequenced here: PBMCs, sampled on the day of the first yellow fever vaccination. These receptors came from a man aged 18 to 29 who received the YFV17D yellow fever vaccine.

This clonotype was counted between two and nine times. This chain joins TRBV25-1 and TRBJ2-3; D might be TRBD1 (5 bases). CDR3 length: 15 residues. V was clipped by 3 bases and J by 1 base, with 11 bases between them. Germline CDR1 is MGHDK and CDR2 is SYGVNS. The DNA for the CDR3 is TGTGCCAGCAGTGACCCGCTGACAGGCACAGATACGCAGTATTTT. Amino acids: CASSDPLTGTDTQYF.

This clonotype was seen a few times. The chain is built from TRBV5-1 and TRBJ2-7; D gene unclear. The CDR3 consists of 12 residues. The V end lost 5 bases, the J end lost 4 bases, and 10 bases lay between the germline ends. Germline CDR1 is SGHRS and CDR2 is YFSETQ. The CDR3 nucleotides read TGCGCCAGCAGGAGTCGTGGGTACGAGCAGTACGTC. This codes for CASRSRGYEQYV.

At least ten counts were recorded for this clonotype. This sequence joins TRBV19 and TRBJ2-7; 9 bases line up with TRBD2. J gave up 0 bases and V 2 bases, and 8 bases lay outside the gene matches. This CDR3 comprises 17 residues. From germline, CDR1 is LNHDA and CDR2 SQIVND (reference sequence). CDR3 residues: CASSISAGGRSSYEQYF. The CDR3 bases are TGTGCCAGTAGTATATCAGCGGGGGGACGAAGCTCCTACGAGCAGTACTTC.

The V call is TRBV18, the J call TRBJ2-7; weak D call: TRBD2 (6 bases). The CDR3 consists of 14 residues. The germline gives CDR1 KGHSH, CDR2 LQKENI. Trimming took 2 bases from V and 0 from J, leaving 8 bases between them. The CDR3 region has the DNA TGTGCCAGCTCACCATCGCGGGACTCCTACGAGCAGTACTTC. As protein: CASSPSRDSYEQYF.

This clonotype was observed many times. V usage is TRBV18 and J usage is TRBJ1-4; weak D call: TRBD1 (5 bases). Germline-derived CDR1 and CDR2 are KGHSH and LQKENI. CDR3 length equals 16 residues. V dropped 6 bases and J dropped 0 bases, with 14 bases sitting between them. CDR3 nucleotide sequence: TGTGCCAGCTCCCAAATGGGGGGTGCAACTAATGAAAAACTGTTTTTT. This translates into CASSQMGGATNEKLFF. The entire variable domain, with the rest obtained from reference TRBV18 and TRBJ1-4, is as follows: NAGVMQNPRHLVRRRGQEARLRCSPMKGHSHVYWYRQLPEEGLKFMVYLQKENIIDESGMPKERFSAEFPKEGPSILRIQQVVRGDSAAYFCASSQMGGATNEKLFFGSGTQLSVL.

J is TRBJ1-4 and V is TRBV5-1, with D possibly TRBD1 on 5 matching bases. The CDR3 loop spans 14 amino acids. Germline V gives CDR1 SGHRS, CDR2 YFSETQ. V was shortened by 2 bases and J by 8 bases, with 13 bases between the two germline ends. The CDR3 region has the DNA TGCGCCAGCAGCTTAAGGGGACCACCCGAAAAACTGTTTTTT. It yields the protein CASSLRGPPEKLFF.

This chain uses TRBV12-3 or TRBV12-4 with TRBJ1-2; perhaps TRBD1 as D (6 bases). The V end was cut by 3 bases, the J end by 7 bases, with 12 bases between. There are 13 residues in the CDR3. Here the CDR3 DNA reads TGTGCCAGCAGTTTTGGGGGGGCGCGTGGCTACACCTTC. Its protein product is CASSFGGARGYTF.

In its sample, this clonotype was seen many times. The gene calls are TRBV4-3 and TRBJ1-5; D is possibly TRBD1 (6 bases). Germline V gene sequence: CDR1 LGHNA, CDR2 YSLEER. Between the trimmed V and J ends, which lost 0 bases and 7 bases, there was a span of 13 bases. This CDR3 contains 15 residues. CDR3 sequence reads: CASSQDRGDRQPQHF. CDR3 nucleotides: TGCGCCAGCAGCCAAGATAGGGGGGATCGCCAGCCCCAGCATTTT.

The chain couples TRBV7-8 to TRBJ1-3; 7 nucleotides align to TRBD1. Germline values: CDR1 SGHVS, CDR2 FQNEAQ. The V gene end was trimmed by 7 bases and the J gene end by 4 bases; junction bases not matched to a gene: 16. This CDR3 is built from 17 residues. The CDR3 region is CASTPDGAGGKGNTIYF. CDR3 in DNA: TGTGCCAGCACCCCAGACGGCGCAGGGGGAAAAGGAAACACCATATATTTT.

Turning to this clonotype: At one of its ends the junction is not consistent with the germline gene, which may arise from a read error. The gene calls are TRBV11-2 and TRBJ2-1, with 7 positions matching TRBD2. The CDR3 runs 15 residues. Germline V gene data show CDR1 as SGHAT and CDR2 as FQNNGV. DNA for the CDR3: TGTGCCAGCAGCCGAAGCGGGGACTCCTACGATGAGCAGTTCTTC. Translating it yields CASSRSGDSYDEQFF.

This clonotype turned up a few times. This chain links TRBV7-9 with TRBJ1-6; D gene uncertain. Between the trimmed V and J ends, which lost 3 bases and 7 bases, there was a span of 4 bases. There are 12 residues in the CDR3. Germline CDR1 and CDR2: SEHNR and FQNEAQ (reference sequence). The CDR3 sequence: CASSFGNSPLHF. The CDR3 nucleotides are TGTGCCAGCAGCTTTGGGAATTCACCCCTCCACTTT.

The gene calls are TRBV5-6 and TRBJ1-3; D gene unclear. Germline CDR1 and CDR2: SGHDT and YYEEEE. Trimming took off 2 bases at V and 2 bases at J, with 8 bases between the two ends. This CDR3 has 14 amino acids. This chain's CDR3 is CASSLRFAGNTIYF. For the CDR3, the DNA is TGTGCCAGCAGCTTAAGGTTTGCTGGAAACACCATATATTTT.

This CDR3 is CASSVAGAPIGNEQFF. CDR3 nucleotide sequence: TGCGCCAGCAGCGTAGCAGGGGCCCCCATCGGCAATGAGCAGTTCTTC. This sequence joins TRBV5-1 and TRBJ2-1; D possibly corresponds to TRBD1 (6 bases). Trimming took off 4 bases at V and 6 bases at J, with 20 bases between the two ends. This CDR3 is built from 16 residues. CDR1 is SGHRS and CDR2 is YFSETQ in the germline V gene.

The V gene is TRBV5-1, the J gene TRBJ2-1; D not certain. Germline assignment: CDR1 SGHRS and CDR2 YFSETQ. The CDR3 contains 11 residues. V lost 3 bases, J lost 5 bases, and 3 bases lay in between. The chain's CDR3 is CASSWNNEQFF. CDR3 sequence (DNA): TGCGCCAGCAGCTGGAACAATGAGCAGTTCTTC.

The V gene is TRBV4-2, the J gene TRBJ2-1, with a weak D call TRBD2 (6 bases). Trimming shortened V by 1 base and J by 5 bases, and 21 bases separated the two germline ends. CDR1 is LGHNA, CDR2 YNFKEQ, per germline. The CDR3 totals 18 residues. CDR3 residues: CASSQGRLARGSNNEQFF. The CDR3 region has the DNA TGTGCCAGCAGCCAAGGTCGGCTAGCTCGGGGGTCCAACAATGAGCAGTTCTTC.

This clonotype was seen many times. The genes are TRBV5-1 and TRBJ2-3; a possible D gene is TRBD1 (6 bases). CDR1 and CDR2 (germline): SGHRS, YFSETQ. V gave up 3 bases and J gave up 11 bases, with 22 bases separating them. The CDR3 has 15 residues. The CDR3 nucleotides read TGCGCCAGCAGCTCCGGACAGAACCAGCACAGTGGGCAGTATTTT. Translating it yields CASSSGQNQHSGQYF.

The rearrangement joins TRBV20-1 to TRBJ2-2, with D hard to call. Trimming took 0 bases from V and 4 from J, leaving 12 bases between them. The germline V gene encodes CDR1 DFQATT and CDR2 SNEGSKA (reference sequence). The length of the CDR3 is 15 residues. The CDR3 spells CSARDSVLGTGELFF. The DNA of the CDR3 is TGCAGTGCTAGAGATTCGGTACTCGGCACCGGGGAGCTGTTTTTT.

This clonotype was seen a few times. This rearrangement joins TRBV7-2 to TRBJ2-1; 7 bases map to TRBD2. CDR1 is SGHTA and CDR2 is FQGNSA in the germline V gene. The CDR3 extends over 15 amino acids. V lost 6 bases, J lost 9 bases, and 14 bases stayed unmatched. The CDR3 DNA sequence: TGTGCCAGCAGTTCTCGGGACTATCGACCTTTTGAGCAGTTCTTC. Protein product: CASSSRDYRPFEQFF. Together with reference TRBV7-2 and TRBJ2-1, the CDR3 gives the full variable domain: GAGVSQSPSNKVTEKGKDVELRCDPISGHTALYWYRQSLGQGLEFLIYFQGNSAPDKSGLPSDRFSAERTGGSVSTLTIQRTQQEDSAVYLCASSSRDYRPFEQFFGPGTRLTVL.

The CDR3 sequence: CASLAGGAESETQYF. The DNA for the CDR3 is TGTGCCAGCCTAGCGGGGGGCGCTGAGTCTGAGACCCAGTACTTC. The chain has TRBV28 and TRBJ2-5, with 11 bases fitting TRBD2. This CDR3 comprises 15 residues. V shed 8 bases, J shed 5 bases, and the junction held 10 bases outside the gene matches. CDR1 MDHEN and CDR2 SYDVKM come from the germline V gene.

The chain is built from TRBV5-1 and TRBJ1-1, with TRBD1 as a possible D gene (6 bases). The CDR3 consists of 14 residues. The V end was cut by 2 bases, the J end by 0 bases, with 8 bases between. CDR1 is SGHRS and CDR2 is YFSETQ in the germline V gene. The CDR3 protein is CASSFGTLNTEAFF. The CDR3 bases are TGCGCCAGCAGCTTCGGGACATTGAACACTGAAGCTTTCTTT.

Turning to this clonotype: Mismatch with germline at one junction end may stem from a read error. The chain joins TRBV7-7 to TRBJ2-3, with a tentative D call TRBD2 (6 bases). There are 14 residues in the CDR3. CDR1 SSHAT and CDR2 FNYEAQ come from the germline V gene (reference sequence). Here the CDR3 reads CASSSGLSTDTQYF. CDR3 DNA sequence: TGTGCTAGCAGCTCGGGACTTTCCACAGATACGCAGTATTTT.

V and J are TRBV10-3 and TRBJ1-4; possible D gene TRBD1, 5 bases. CDR3 length equals 13 residues. Deletions cut 6 bases from V and 4 bases from J, with 9 bases between. In germline, CDR1 is ENHRY, CDR2 SYGVKD. CDR3 coding DNA: TGTGCCATCAGAGGGACGGATAATGAAAAACTGTTTTTT. This gives the protein CAIRGTDNEKLFF.

A few counts support this clonotype. The DNA for the CDR3 is TGCGCCAGCAGCTTGTCGACCTTTCGTCACACTGAAGCTTTCTTT. Its translation is CASSLSTFRHTEAFF. V is TRBV5-1 and J is TRBJ1-1; D is uncertain. Between the trimmed V and J ends, which lost 1 base and 3 bases, there was a span of 13 bases. The CDR3 covers 15 residues. Germline-derived CDR1 and CDR2 are SGHRS and YFSETQ.

This clonotype was counted between two and nine times. The chain has TRBV7-9 and TRBJ2-7, with TRBD1 identical over 7 bases. CDR1 and CDR2 (germline): SEHNR, FQNEAQ (reference sequence). The CDR3 runs to 15 residues. The V segment lost 1 base and the J segment 1 base; nucleotides outside the gene matches: 4. The CDR3 DNA follows: TGTGCCAGCAGCTTAGTGACAGGGAGATCCTACGAGCAGTACTTC. Translation: CASSLVTGRSYEQYF. The whole variable domain, remainder taken from reference TRBV7-9 and TRBJ2-7, is DTGVSQNPRHKITKRGQNVTFRCDPISEHNRLYWYRQTLGQGPEFLTYFQNEAQLEKSRLLSDRFSAERPKGSFSTLEIQRTEQGDSAMYLCASSLVTGRSYEQYFGPGTRLTVT.

The V and J genes are TRBV12-3 or TRBV12-4 and TRBJ1-4, with 7 bases matching TRBD1. V was pared by 7 bases and J by 2 bases, with 4 bases of the junction left unmatched. The CDR3 is 14 amino acids. In DNA form, the CDR3 reads TGTGCCAGCACGACAGGGAGGACTAATGAAAAACTGTTTTTT. This encodes CASTTGRTNEKLFF.

The CDR3 DNA sequence: TGTGCCAGCAGCTTAGGTTTGGGGGCTGACTACGAGCAGTACTTC. This encodes CASSLGLGADYEQYF. The chain combines TRBV11-2 with TRBJ2-7, with TRBD1 as a possible D gene (6 bases). Germline V gene sequence: CDR1 SGHAT, CDR2 FQNNGV. With 1 base removed from V and 3 bases from J, the gap between germline ends came to 13 bases. This CDR3 is built from 15 residues.

This clonotype was detected a few times. In DNA form, the CDR3 reads TGTGCCAGCAGCTCACTAGCGTTGGGAGAGACCCAGTACTTC. Its translation: CASSSLALGETQYF. The V call is TRBV5-4, the J call TRBJ2-5; 7 nucleotides align to TRBD2. V lost 3 bases to trimming and J lost 4 bases; unmatched junction nucleotides: 6. The CDR3 extends over 14 amino acids. Germline lookup yields CDR1 SGHNT and CDR2 YYREEE (reference sequence).

This clonotype showed up just a few times. The chain is built from TRBV7-9 and TRBJ2-7; 7 bases are shared with TRBD2. This CDR3 is built from 14 residues. The V gene end was trimmed by 7 bases and the J gene end by 2 bases; junction bases not matched to a gene: 8. CDR1 and CDR2 (germline): SEHNR, FQNEAQ (reference sequence). CDR3 sequence: CASTGGGITYEQYF. The CDR3 DNA sequence: TGTGCCAGCACGGGGGGAGGTATTACCTACGAGCAGTACTTC.

This clonotype appeared many times. The V and J genes are TRBV4-3 and TRBJ2-2; possibly TRBD1 or TRBD2 for D (5 bases each). V was pared by 1 base and J by 3 bases, with 9 bases between. Germline CDR1 reads LGHNA; CDR2 reads YSLEER. The CDR3 length is 15 residues. CDR3: CASSQGTGHTGELFF. CDR3 sequence (DNA): TGCGCCAGCAGCCAAGGGACGGGGCACACCGGGGAGCTGTTTTTT.

This clonotype has only a few counts. The chain links TRBV7-3 to TRBJ2-2; D unresolved. The length of the CDR3 is 13 residues. CDR1 is SGHTA and CDR2 is FQGTGA in the germline V gene. Trimming took off 3 bases at V and 6 bases at J, with 8 bases between the two ends. The CDR3 here is CASSFSTAGELFF. CDR3 coding DNA: TGTGCCAGCAGCTTTTCAACGGCCGGGGAGCTGTTTTTT.

This rearrangement joins TRBV4-1 to TRBJ1-5; 7 bases agree with TRBD1. Germline V CDR1 and CDR2: MGHRA, YSYEKL. Trimming at V came to 4 bases and at J to 5 bases, leaving 8 bases not matched to a gene. The CDR3 loop spans 15 amino acids. The CDR3 DNA follows: TGCGCCAGCAGCCCACACGACAGGGTCTATCAGCCCCAGCATTTT. It codes for CASSPHDRVYQPQHF.